In this sample, the clone carrying this TCR beta chain turned up once. Deletions cut 0 bases from V and 16 bases from J, with 15 bases between. Germline loops: CDR1 MNHEY, CDR2 SVGAGI. This CDR3 has 13 residues. The data derive from a study of CD4 and CD8 cells across lung adenocarcinoma regions. Localized lung adenocarcinoma, a non-small cell lung cancer, affected the donors. TCRdb redid the calling of the PCR reads with MiXCR, one entry per CDR3 protein. The sample has more than 9,000 distinct CDR3 sequences, 47% seen once. The sequenced sample was CD8+ T cells from the margin of a lung tumor. V usage is TRBV6-5 and J usage is TRBJ2-2; D is possibly TRBD1 or TRBD2 (5 bases each). This receptor was obtained from a female donor with lung adenocarcinoma. The CD4 and CD8 labels of this study may be unreliable. CDR3 in amino acids: CASSYSSTGTQFF. CDR3 nucleotides: TGTGCCAGCAGTTACTCAAGCACCGGGACGCAGTTTTTT.